This T cell receptor beta chain was recovered during a study of siplizumab effects on memory and regulatory T cells. Assays captured around 92,000 TCR templates per sample. The method was immunoSEQ multiplex PCR; TCRdb's version includes in-frame clones alone and lacks a portion of them. The sample includes over 70,000 clones, approximately 95% of them seen just once. V dropped 3 bases and J dropped 2; count of bases not matched to a gene: 10. The CDR3 has 16 amino acids. In germline, CDR1 is SGHVS, CDR2 FNYEAQ. Study-wide points: Tracing alloreactive clones into unstimulated subsets worked for only a minor fraction of them. Memory T cells appeared less diverse than naive cells, which seemed to contribute substantially to alloresponse. Treg origin accounted for an average of roughly 65% of mappable alloreactive CD4+ clones with siplizumab and approximately 25% in controls.

About this clone: Its antigen remains unidentified.

The chain recombines TRBV7-6 with TRBJ2-7; 7 bases are shared with TRBD2. This TCR derives from a human donor in good health. The sequenced sample was CD8+ T cells sorted from blood. Here the CDR3 reads CASSFGASGKTYEQYF. CDR3 DNA: TGTGCCAGCAGCTTTGGTGCCAGCGGGAAGACCTACGAGCAGTACTTC.